A single T cell receptor beta chain is shown here with its context. This CDR3 spans 12 amino acids. The V gene's germline CDR1 is SGHRS and CDR2 YFSETQ. V was trimmed by 4 bases and J by 10 bases, leaving 14 bases between them. This entry comes from a study of cytomegalovirus exposure and HLA in healthy donors. The PCR used 60 Vbeta and 13 Jbeta primers. Generated by immunoSEQ multiplex PCR, the TCRdb table keeps only in-frame clones and is missing some. The data show about 150,000 clones, with 60% to 85% seen just once and 3% to 3.5% held by the top ten. The TCR originated in a woman in her fifties or sixties in good health and CMV-seropositive. What was sequenced was PBMCs. This chain joins TRBV5-1 and TRBJ1-1, with D possibly being TRBD1 (6 bases). The CDR3 protein is CASSAQGRVAFF. DNA for the CDR3: TGCGCCAGCAGCGCACAGGGAAGGGTAGCTTTCTTT. Full variable domain (remainder filled in from reference TRBV5-1 and TRBJ1-1): KAGVTQTPRYLIKTRGQQVTLSCSPISGHRSVSWYQQTPGQGLQFLFEYFSETQRNKGNFPGRFSGRQFSNSRSEMNVSTLELGDSALYLCASSAQGRVAFFGQGTRLTVV.